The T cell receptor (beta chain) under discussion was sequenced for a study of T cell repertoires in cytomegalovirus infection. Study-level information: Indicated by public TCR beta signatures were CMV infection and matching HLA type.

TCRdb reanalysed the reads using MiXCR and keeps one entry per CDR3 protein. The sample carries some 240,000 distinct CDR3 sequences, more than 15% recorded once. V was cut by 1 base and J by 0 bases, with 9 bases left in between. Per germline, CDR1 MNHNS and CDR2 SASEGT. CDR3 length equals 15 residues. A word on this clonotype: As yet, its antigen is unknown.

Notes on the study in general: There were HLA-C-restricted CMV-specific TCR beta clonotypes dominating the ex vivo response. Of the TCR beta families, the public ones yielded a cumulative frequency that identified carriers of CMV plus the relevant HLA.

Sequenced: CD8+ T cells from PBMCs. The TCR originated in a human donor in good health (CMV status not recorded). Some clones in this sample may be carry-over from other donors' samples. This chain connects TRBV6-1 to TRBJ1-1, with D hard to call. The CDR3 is CASSEVPIMNTEAFF. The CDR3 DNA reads TGTGCCAGCAGTGAAGTTCCGATCATGAACACTGAAGCTTTCTTT.